These 18 T cell receptor beta chains were all obtained from the same sample, sequenced in a study of cytomegalovirus exposure and HLA in healthy donors. In the PCR, 60 Vbeta and 13 Jbeta primers were used. Here immunoSEQ multiplex PCR was the method, and the copy in TCRdb shows in-frame clones only, minus some. The sample lists a few hundred thousand clones, approximately 82% occurring once. Sequenced: PBMCs. These receptors all come from a woman between 35 and 50 years old in good health and CMV-seronegative.

The chain carries TRBV19 and TRBJ1-6; TRBD1 aligns across 8 bases. Germline V gene sequence: CDR1 LNHDA, CDR2 SQIVND (reference sequence). V shed 5 bases and J 6 bases; nucleotides not matched to a gene: 3. The CDR3 is 14 residues long. Written as DNA, the CDR3 is TGTGCCAGTAGTCCCACAGGGGGTAATTCACCCCTCCACTTT. Translated, it gives CASSPTGGNSPLHF.

With regard to this clone: An end of the junction differs from the germline gene, which may be a read error. J is TRBJ2-2 and V is TRBV7-3; D call uncertain. This CDR3 has 12 residues. Germline loops: CDR1 SGHTA, CDR2 FQGTGA. The CDR3 region has the DNA TGTTCCAGCAGCCCCCTCACCGGGGAGCTGTTTTTT. Encoded protein: CSSSPLTGELFF.

To note about this clone: One end of the junction fails to match germline, which may point to a read error. This chain joins TRBV5-4 and TRBJ1-2; D not certain. The CDR3 is 15 amino acids. Per the germline V gene, CDR1 is SGHNT and CDR2 is YYREEE (reference sequence). The CDR3 nucleotides are TGTGCCAGCAGCTTGGGGGGTACTAGTAACTATGGCTACGCCTTC. It specifies CASSLGGTSNYGYAF. Full variable domain (remainder filled in from reference TRBV5-4 and TRBJ1-2): ETGVTQSPTHLIKTRGQQVTLRCSSQSGHNTVSWYQQALGQGPQFIFQYYREEENGRGNFPPRFSGLQFPNYSSELNVNALELDDSALYLCASSLGGTSNYGYAFGSGTRLTVV.

V usage is TRBV29-1 and J usage is TRBJ2-7; D is possibly TRBD2 (5 bases). Germline CDR1 reads SQVTM; CDR2 reads ANQGSEA. The V and J ends lost 7 bases and 3 bases respectively, with 13 bases between them. There are 12 residues in the CDR3. Here the CDR3 DNA reads TGCAGCGCCAGGACGGGGATCTACGAGCAGTACTTC. Its protein is CSARTGIYEQYF.

This clone was picked up a small number of times. The chain combines TRBV29-1 with TRBJ1-4; D call uncertain. The CDR3 covers 15 residues. Trimming shortened V by 5 bases and J by 2 bases, and 15 bases separated the two germline ends. Germline CDR1 SQVTM, CDR2 ANQGSEA. The CDR3 DNA reads TGCAGCGTTCGGAAAGACTTGGGTACTAATGAAAAACTGTTTTTT. Amino acids: CSVRKDLGTNEKLFF.

The CDR3 region has the DNA TGTGCCAGCAGTGCTGCCAGGGATGACGAGCAGTACTTC. Its translation is CASSAARDDEQYF. The chain employs TRBV25-1 and TRBJ2-7, with D possibly TRBD1 on 5 matching bases. V was clipped by 4 bases and J by 5 bases, with 12 bases between them. CDR1 is MGHDK, CDR2 SYGVNS, per germline. The CDR3 runs to 13 residues.

The chain couples TRBV28 to TRBJ1-2, with 7 bases identical to TRBD1. This CDR3 has 17 residues. Germline values: CDR1 MDHEN, CDR2 SYDVKM. With V trimmed by 5 bases and J by 0 bases, 12 bases remained unmatched. The CDR3 is CASSPPGQRTTNYGYTF. Here the CDR3 DNA reads TGTGCCAGCAGTCCCCCGGGACAGCGTACGACTAACTATGGCTACACCTTC.

The table lists this clone with a count of one. The chain uses TRBV14 and TRBJ2-5; weak D call: TRBD2 (5 bases). Germline values: CDR1 SGHDN, CDR2 FVKESK. V lost 2 bases, J lost 1 base, and 11 bases lay in between. The CDR3 contains 15 residues. The DNA of the CDR3 is TGTGCCAGCAGCCAACGCAGGACTCTCCAAGAGACCCAGTACTTC. This sequence encodes CASSQRRTLQETQYF.

The CDR3 is CASSDLADTQYF. The CDR3 region has the DNA TGTGCCAGCAGTGATCTCGCAGATACGCAGTATTTT. This chain connects TRBV25-1 to TRBJ2-3; D is uncertain. V lost 3 bases to trimming and J lost 4 bases, with 5 bases between them. This CDR3 is built from 12 residues. Per germline, CDR1 MGHDK and CDR2 SYGVNS.

This clone occurred once. The chain uses TRBV7-3 and TRBJ2-3, with 13 bases matching TRBD2. CDR3 length: 16 residues. V gave up 5 bases and J gave up 2 bases; unmatched junction bases: 4. Per germline, CDR1 SGHTA and CDR2 FQGTGA. This chain's CDR3 is CASSRTSGGDTDTQYF. In DNA, the CDR3 is TGTGCCAGCAGCCGAACTAGCGGGGGGGACACAGATACGCAGTATTTT.

This chain joins TRBV15 and TRBJ1-1, with 8 bases matching TRBD1. The V segment lost 3 bases and the J segment 7 bases; nucleotides outside the gene matches: 7. The germline V gene encodes CDR1 LNHNV and CDR2 YYDKDF (reference sequence). The CDR3 runs to 14 residues. The CDR3 nucleotides read TGTGCCACCAGCAGCCGGACAGGGCTCAATGAAGCTTTCTTT. It specifies CATSSRTGLNEAFF.

The V and J genes are TRBV7-6 and TRBJ1-2; 8 bases map to TRBD1. Trimming removed 5 bases from V and 8 bases from J; junction bases left unmatched: 10. CDR3 length: 14 residues. Per germline, CDR1 SGHVS and CDR2 FNYEAQ. CDR3 sequence (DNA): TGTGCCAGCAGCCCCCCCGGACAGGGTATCGGCTACACCTTC. Translated: CASSPPGQGIGYTF.

In this sample, this clone turned up a few times. This sequence joins TRBV4-3 and TRBJ1-2, with 7 bases lining up with TRBD1. There are 15 residues in the CDR3. V lost 4 bases, J lost 0 bases, and 5 bases stayed unmatched. The V gene's germline CDR1 is LGHNA and CDR2 YSLEER. Here the CDR3 DNA reads TGCGCCAGCAGCCGAGGGGACAGTACTAACTATGGCTACACCTTC. Translation: CASSRGDSTNYGYTF.

The gene calls are TRBV27 and TRBJ2-7; TRBD1 might be the D (5 bases). The germline V gene encodes CDR1 MNHEY and CDR2 SMNVEV (reference sequence). The CDR3 totals 14 residues. V was clipped by 2 bases and J by 7 bases, with 15 bases between them. CDR3 protein: CASSLKYKKGEQYF. The CDR3 region has the DNA TGTGCCAGCAGTTTAAAGTACAAGAAGGGGGAGCAGTACTTC.

The chain employs TRBV15 and TRBJ1-5; D remains unclear. V shed 3 bases and J shed 7 bases, with 10 bases lying between them. The CDR3 sequence is 13 residues long. Germline values: CDR1 LNHNV, CDR2 YYDKDF (reference sequence). Written as DNA, the CDR3 is TGTGCCACCAGCAGGTCCAGGTTCCAGCCCCAGCATTTT. Translated: CATSRSRFQPQHF.

The chain combines TRBV7-2 with TRBJ2-2; 9 nucleotides agree with TRBD2. The CDR3 extends over 15 amino acids. Germline V gives CDR1 SGHTA, CDR2 FQGNSA. V dropped 2 bases and J dropped 6; count of bases not matched to a gene: 4. This CDR3 reads CASSLIRTSAGELFF. The CDR3 DNA reads TGTGCCAGCAGCTTAATTCGGACTAGCGCCGGGGAGCTGTTTTTT.

The chain links TRBV30 to TRBJ2-1; weak D call: TRBD1 (6 bases). V was shortened by 2 bases and J by 9 bases, with 20 bases between the two germline ends. There are 15 residues in the CDR3. CDR1 is GTSNPN, CDR2 SVGIG, per germline (reference sequence). This chain's CDR3 is CAWSLPDSRTSEQFF. In nucleotides, the CDR3 is TGTGCCTGGAGTCTGCCGGACAGTCGGACGAGTGAGCAGTTCTTC.

The rearrangement joins TRBV27 to TRBJ1-5, with TRBD1 matching over 8 bases. Germline CDR1 and CDR2: MNHEY and SMNVEV (reference sequence). Trimming at V came to 3 bases and at J to 9 bases, leaving 7 bases not matched to a gene. The CDR3 is 14 residues long. This CDR3 is CASSFRTGPGPQHF. DNA of the CDR3: TGTGCCAGCAGTTTCCGGACAGGGCCCGGGCCCCAGCATTTT.